Listed below are T cell receptor beta chains from one sample, sequenced in a study of blood T cell repertoires in COVID-19. Profiled with immunoSEQ multiplex PCR; TCRdb holds only in-frame clones, not every one. The sample has roughly 390,000 clones, roughly 86% seen once. Sequencing was performed on peripheral blood. These TCRs come from a woman in her 30s with COVID-19, enrolled during active disease. Both conserved end residues are part of each CDR3. A D gene is named only where the DNA matches it firmly. Clone size is given for some rows only: seen once, a few or many times, or a class if the clone is expanded.

>TRBD1|TRBJ2-7|14|TRBV7-2|-
TGTGCCAGCAGCCTGACAGGGGGCGCCTACGAGCAGTACTTC
CASSLTGGAYEQYF
>-|TRBJ2-3|15|TRBV5-5|-
TGTGCCAGCGACGTAACTAGCAGACCCACAGATACGCAGTATTTT
CASDVTSRPTDTQYF
>TRBD1|TRBJ1-1|15|TRBV27|-
TGTGCCAGCAGACCCACAGGGGGGGGGAACACTGAAGCTTTCTTT
CASRPTGGGNTEAFF
>-|TRBJ2-6|12|TRBV11-2|-
TGTGCCACCGGGTTGGGGGCCAACGTCCTGACTTTC
CATGLGANVLTF
>TRBD1|TRBJ1-4|13|TRBV30|-
TGTGCCTGGGGGGACAGCCATAATGAAAAACTGTTTTTT
CAWGDSHNEKLFF
>TRBD2|TRBJ2-3|17|TRBV7-9|-
TGTGCCAGCAGCCCGTTGGGACTAGCGGGACGATTTGGTACGCAGTATTTT
CASSPLGLAGRFGTQYF
>TRBD1|TRBJ2-7|14|TRBV28|-
TGTGCCAGCAGTCCACGGACAGGGGTGGTCGAGCAGTACTTC
CASSPRTGVVEQYF
>-|TRBJ1-5|16|TRBV19|-
TGTGCCAGTAGTAGGGAAGGGGTTAGAGGCAATCAGCCCCAGCATTTT
CASSREGVRGNQPQHF
>-|TRBJ1-5|17|TRBV10-3|once
TGTGCCATCAGTGTTCCTGGCAGGGGCCTTAGCAATCAGCCCCAGCATTTT
CAISVPGRGLSNQPQHF
>TRBD1|TRBJ2-7|14|TRBV5-1|-
TGCGCCAGCAGCCCGGGGACAGGGTCCTACGAGCAGTACTTC
CASSPGTGSYEQYF
>-|TRBJ2-1|15|TRBV9|-
TGTGCCAGCGCCCATAGGGCGGGACGGGATTATGAGCAGTTCTTC
CASAHRAGRDYEQFF
>TRBD1|TRBJ2-7|13|TRBV10-1|-
TGCGCCAGCAGCCAAATGACAGGGAACGAGCAGTACTTC
CASSQMTGNEQYF
>-|TRBJ2-2|15|TRBV9|-
TGTGCCAGCAGCTTAGGGATAGTGAGCGACGGGGAGCTGTTTTTT
CASSLGIVSDGELFF
>-|TRBJ2-1|15|TRBV7-3|-
TGTGCCAGCAGTAAGACAGGCCTAAACTACAATGAGCAGTTCTTC
CASSKTGLNYNEQFF
>-|TRBJ2-5|11|TRBV29-1|-
TGCAGCGTCCCTAGGGGGGAGACCCAGTACTTC
CSVPRGETQYF
>-|TRBJ2-1|15|TRBV4-1|-
TGCGCCAGCAGCCACCCGGGACTAGGGGGCGTTGAGCAGTTCTTC
CASSHPGLGGVEQFF
>-|TRBJ1-1|12|TRBV5-4|-
TGTGCCAGCAGCTTGGGGGACTCTGAAGCTTTCTTT
CASSLGDSEAFF
>-|TRBJ2-2|15|TRBV25-1|-
TGTGCCAGCAGAGCCCAGGGGTCTAACACCGGGGAGCTGTTTTTT
CASRAQGSNTGELFF
>-|TRBJ1-1|13|TRBV19|-
TGTGCCAGTAGTATGACCTTATTTGGAGGAGCTTTCTTT
CASSMTLFGGAFF
>TRBD2|TRBJ2-3|17|TRBV9|-
TGTGCCAGCAGCGTAGGCCCCTTTGCGGGAGGCACAGATACGCAGTATTTT
CASSVGPFAGGTDTQYF
>-|TRBJ2-7|13|TRBV5-1|-
TGCGCCAGCAGCGTGACTAGTTTTGGCGAGCAGTACTTC
CASSVTSFGEQYF
>-|TRBJ1-4|15|TRBV9|-
TGTGCCAGCAGCCCCCAGGGGAGGGTCGGAGAAAAACTGTTTTTT
CASSPQGRVGEKLFF
>-|TRBJ2-3|13|TRBV10-3|-
TGTGCCATCAGTGAGTCAGAGACAGATACGCAGTATTTT
CAISESETDTQYF
>-|TRBJ2-5|12|TRBV2|once
TGTGCCAGCAGTGCCGAGCAAGAGACCCAGTACTTC
CASSAEQETQYF
>-|TRBJ1-5|15|TRBV12-2|-
TGTGCAAGTCGCCCCAGCCCGGGGAGCAATCAGCCCCAGCATTTT
CASRPSPGSNQPQHF
>-|TRBJ1-6|15|TRBV7-8|-
TGTGCCAGCAGCTTAGCGAGCGGGGGAGGTTCACCCCTCCACTTT
CASSLASGGGSPLHF
>TRBD1|TRBJ2-3|14|TRBV5-1|-
TGCGCCACCTCCGGACAGGGGGGCACAGATACGCAGTATTTT
CATSGQGGTDTQYF
>-|TRBJ2-5|15|TRBV4-1|-
TGCGCCAGCAGCCAAGATCCGGGGGGCGAGGAGACCCAGTACTTC
CASSQDPGGEETQYF
>TRBD1|TRBJ2-7|12|TRBV7-9|-
TGTGCCAGCACCAGACAGGGGTACGAGCAGTACTTC
CASTRQGYEQYF
>-|TRBJ1-2|13|TRBV6-5|-
TGTGCCAGCAGCCCCACAGGGAACTATGGCTACACCTTC
CASSPTGNYGYTF
>TRBD1|TRBJ2-1|15|TRBV28|few
TGTGCCAGCAGTTTCCGGGACAGGGGTAACAATGAGCAGTTCTTC
CASSFRDRGNNEQFF
>-|TRBJ2-7|14|TRBV3-1/TRBV3-2|-
TGTGCCAGCAGCCAAGCTACCTATTCCTACGAGCAGTACTTC
CASSQATYSYEQYF
>TRBD1|TRBJ2-5|14|TRBV10-1|-
TGCGCCAGCAGTCAACAGGGGGCTGGGGAGACCCAGTACTTC
CASSQQGAGETQYF
>-|TRBJ2-7|11|TRBV2|-
TGTGCCAGCAAGCAGGGCCCGGGGCAGTACTTC
CASKQGPGQYF
>-|TRBJ2-5|15|TRBV19|-
TGTGCCAGTAGTATGCCGGCGGGACCCCAAGAGACCCAGTACTTC
CASSMPAGPQETQYF
>-|TRBJ1-1|12|TRBV7-8|-
TGTGCCAGCAGCTTAGGAGGGGGGGGAGCTTTCTTT
CASSLGGGGAFF
>TRBD2|TRBJ2-7|13|TRBV23-1|-
TGCGCCAGCAGTCCCGGGGGGAACTACGAGCAGTACTTC
CASSPGGNYEQYF
>-|TRBJ1-5|15|TRBV15|-
TGTGCCACCAGCAGAGATAGACAGCCCAATCAGCCCCAGCATTTT
CATSRDRQPNQPQHF
>-|TRBJ2-7|14|TRBV2|-
TGTGCCAGCACCTTGACAGGCCGCTCCTACGAGCAGTACTTC
CASTLTGRSYEQYF
>TRBD1|TRBJ2-2|18|TRBV9|-
TGTGCCAGCAGCGTCTTCCGGACAGGGGGCCTTTTCACCGGGGAGCTGTTTTTT
CASSVFRTGGLFTGELFF
>TRBD1|TRBJ1-6|16|TRBV6-1|-
TGTGCCAGCAGTGATGGGACAGGGGGGGATAATTCACCCCTCCACTTT
CASSDGTGGDNSPLHF
>-|TRBJ1-1|14|TRBV3-1/TRBV3-2|-
TGTGCCAGCAGCCTCGTCGACAGGCGGACTGAAGCTTTCTTT
CASSLVDRRTEAFF
>TRBD2|TRBJ2-7|14|TRBV6-5|-
TGTGCCAGCAGTTACCGGACTAGGCTATACGAGCAGTACTTC
CASSYRTRLYEQYF